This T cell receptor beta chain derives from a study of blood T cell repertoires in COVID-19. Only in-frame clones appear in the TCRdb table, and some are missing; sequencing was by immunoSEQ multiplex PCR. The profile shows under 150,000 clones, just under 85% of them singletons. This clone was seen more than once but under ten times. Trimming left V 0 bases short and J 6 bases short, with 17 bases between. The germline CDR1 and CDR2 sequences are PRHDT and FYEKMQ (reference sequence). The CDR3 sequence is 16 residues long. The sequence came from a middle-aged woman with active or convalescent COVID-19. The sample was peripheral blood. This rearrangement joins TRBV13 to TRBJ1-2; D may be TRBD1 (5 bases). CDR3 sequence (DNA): TGTGCCAGCAGCTTAGGCCGGGGGATGCTATCTGATGGCTACACCTTC. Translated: CASSLGRGMLSDGYTF.